This entry concerns a single T cell receptor beta chain. No cognate antigen has been identified for it. Nothing much larger sits one base from this clone, and base qualities are not available. CDR3 length: 14 amino acids, cysteine to phenylalanine. Only CDR3 DNA remains: 42 bases, in frame from the first base. CDR1 SGHAT and CDR2 FQNNGV are derived from the germline V gene. V gives up 1 base and J gives up 2 bases, and the segment between their germline ends measures 8 bases. Because repertoires were sampled repeatedly during chemoradiotherapy, clonal expansion in the tumor microenvironment could be followed. The data belong to a study of chemoradiotherapy in HPV16-positive cancers (dated by TCRdb to the early 2020s). For the wider study: Functional T-cell assays on cells from a couple of HPV16-positive patients defined candidate HPV-specific T-cell clones and common TCR motifs. The candidate HPV-specific TCRs and motifs were then tracked in TCR repertoires from about 90 patients with HPV-related cancers. The study asked whether T-cell immunity against the HPV oncoproteins E6 and E7 changes during chemoradiotherapy and whether it affects survival. The full study reports these points: Among HPV16-positive patients, expansion of HPV-responsive T cells during chemoradiotherapy was associated with better recurrence-free survival. Expansion of candidate HPV-specific clones and E7-related TCR motifs was observed in the tumor microenvironment during treatment, whereas no such expansion was observed for non-HPV-specific T cells. The survival association was reported for HPV16-positive patients, and the functional definition of HPV-specific T cells was derived from only a couple of HPV16-positive patients.

The library was built by means of the immunoSEQ multiplex PCR assay. The immuneACCESS repertoire file appears here via TCRdb, limited to in-frame rearrangements. These files lack a portion of the clones; in checked studies, under half of the deficit traces to unresolved V genes, and the cause of the others is not known. This sample gives about 2,000 clones in total; 85% to 90% of them show up just once. The ten largest clones add up to around 3% of the sample. The sample was tumor tissue, taken from a patient who underwent chemoradiotherapy. The sequence derives from a human donor with HPV-associated anogenital cancer. The rearrangement combines TRBV11-2 with TRBJ1-1, with no confident D gene call. The DNA sequence follows: TGTGCCAGCAGCTTAGGCTGGGGAAACACTGAAGCTTTCTTT. The resulting protein is CASSLGWGNTEAFF.